Only one count was recorded for the clone carrying this TCR beta chain. Its specificity is not known. This entry is derived from a study of T cells in tuberculosis. General study results and limits: Active tuberculosis patients had shorter CDR3-alpha; the beta difference was nonsignificant.

TCRdb's copy holds only in-frame clones and misses some; the assay was immunoSEQ multiplex PCR. Seen here are about 30,000 clones, approximately 93% observed once, and the top ten hold 8%. V lost 6 bases to trimming and J lost 2 bases, with 13 bases between them. This CDR3 spans 13 amino acids. Germline V gene sequence: CDR1 SQVTM, CDR2 ANQGSEA. Sample: PBMCs. The TCR was taken from a donor aged 10-30 years with latent tuberculosis or without tuberculosis infection. The chain has TRBV29-1 and TRBJ1-1; a weak D match, TRBD1 (6 bases). In DNA, the CDR3 is TGCAGCGTCGAGTACAGGGCTAACACTGAAGCTTTCTTT. This codes for CSVEYRANTEAFF.